The entry below describes one T cell receptor beta chain. The antigen is not known. The sample belongs to a study of vaccination effects on CD4 cells after COVID-19. Study-level findings and limits: Convalescents' spike-reactive clones after vaccination were mainly made up of new clones that the vaccine induced.

TCRdb keeps only in-frame clones here, not all; method: immunoSEQ multiplex PCR. Among around 50,000 clones listed, roughly three quarters were seen once. Antigen-specific CD4+ T cell clonotypes were called by their expansion after viral peptide-pool culture in ViraFEST. The culture ran for 9 to 11 days, and then CD4+ T cells were isolated. This individual contracted SARS-CoV-2 between March and December 2020, as verified by PCR. A density of about 2.2 million PBMC per well was used; these cells were cultured with 10 IU/ml IL-2 and about 10 ug/ml peptides. The CDR3 totals 14 residues. The J segment lost 4 bases and the V segment lost 5 bases, leaving 3 bases of the junction unmatched. The germline gives CDR1 SGHVS, CDR2 FQNEAQ.

This specimen consisted of CD4+ T cells from PBMCs cultured with HIV peptides, obtained before COVID-19 vaccination. As to subset: HIV-1 Nef peptide pool negative control/reference culture. This TCR came from a human donor who had a prior SARS-CoV-2 infection. The chain employs TRBV7-8 and TRBJ2-3; TRBD1 matches at 10 bases. CDR3 sequence reads: CASSRGQGADTQYF. DNA of the CDR3: TGTGCCAGCAGCCGTGGACAGGGGGCAGATACGCAGTATTTT.